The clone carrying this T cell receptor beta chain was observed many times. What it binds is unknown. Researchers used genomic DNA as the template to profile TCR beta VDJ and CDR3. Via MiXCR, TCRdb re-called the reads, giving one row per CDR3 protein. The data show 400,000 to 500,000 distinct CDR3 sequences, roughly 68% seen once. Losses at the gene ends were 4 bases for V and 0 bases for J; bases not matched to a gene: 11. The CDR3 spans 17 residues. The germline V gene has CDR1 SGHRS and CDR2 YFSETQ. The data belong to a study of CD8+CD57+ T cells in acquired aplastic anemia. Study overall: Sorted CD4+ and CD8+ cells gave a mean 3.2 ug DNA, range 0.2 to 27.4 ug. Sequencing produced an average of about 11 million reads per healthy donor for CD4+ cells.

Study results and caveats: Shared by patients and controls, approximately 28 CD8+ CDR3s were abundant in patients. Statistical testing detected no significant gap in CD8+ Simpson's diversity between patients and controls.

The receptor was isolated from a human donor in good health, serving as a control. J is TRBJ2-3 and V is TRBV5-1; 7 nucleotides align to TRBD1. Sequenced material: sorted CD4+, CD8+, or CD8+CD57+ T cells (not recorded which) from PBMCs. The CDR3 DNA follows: TGCGCCAGCAGCCCAGGGGGACGCGGCTCTAGCACAGATACGCAGTATTTT. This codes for CASSPGGRGSSTDTQYF.